This T cell receptor (beta chain) was identified during a study of Graves' ophthalmopathy and Graves' hyperthyroidism (dated by TCRdb to the late 2010s). In the study overall: Hyperthyroidism was defined as stable when no progression to ophthalmopathy occurred within 18 months of follow-up. An independent validation cohort was composed of around 19 hyperthyroidism patients and more than 15 patients who later progressed from hyperthyroidism to ophthalmopathy. Following sample collection, hyperthyroidism patients were given methimazole at a starting dose of 30 mg daily, and ophthalmopathy patients were given high-dose intravenous methylprednisolone. To tell Graves' ophthalmopathy apart from Graves' hyperthyroidism, and to predict which patients would progress to ophthalmopathy, the study relied on TCR beta repertoire signatures. To explore V-J signatures that separate ophthalmopathy from hyperthyroidism, a discovery set of about a hundred patients was enrolled, consisting of more than 40 with ophthalmopathy and around 57 with stable hyperthyroidism. In over 5 hyperthyroidism patients, the T-cell repertoire of thyroid tissue was compared with the T-cell repertoire of blood. In total, approximately 130 blood samples were TCR-sequenced: 43 ophthalmopathy, some 75 hyperthyroidism and around 17 hyperthyroidism-to-ophthalmopathy patients.

Hyperthyroidism patients were newly diagnosed, with disease duration under 2 months, and aged 18 to 65 years. Patients with other autoimmune diseases, uncontrolled infections, pregnancy or lactation were excluded from the study. Diagnosis relied on clinical symptoms, serum thyroxine, TRAb, thyroid ultrasound and orbital computed tomography. Total RNA was extracted with Trizol reagent and quality-checked on an Agilent 2100 Bioanalyzer. TCR beta CDR3 regions were amplified from RNA transcripts for repertoire sequencing. A first-round RT-PCR used HTBI primers with the Qiagen OneStep RT-PCR kit, followed by a second-round multiplex PCR, size selection and purification. Libraries were sequenced paired-end with 100 bp reads on an Illumina HiSeq2000. Under the source paper's analysis protocol: Reads were processed with SOAPnuke, discarding reads with adapters, uncalled bases, mean Phred below 15, or no exact constant-primer or identifier match. COPE v1.2.5 was used to merge high-quality paired reads. Clonotypes were defined as unique nucleotide sequences and were aligned to IMGT TRB V, D and J references using MiTCR v1.1. Analysis was restricted to V-J combinations with a frequency above 0.0001, which covered 98% to 99.2% of repertoires. For each V-J combination, a TCR clonal expansion and chaos score was defined as the ratio of F50 clonal expansion to chaos observed in the TCRdist matrix. Welch's t-statistics and random forest were used to reduce the features to about a dozen V-J combinations, which were then used as input to a naive Bayes classifier. The similarity between thyroid and blood repertoires was quantified using the Morisita-Horn index. TCRdb applied fastp at Q25 and MiXCR to the public reads, then kept only in-frame beta chains. Merged by CDR3 protein, the rows form single entries marked with the most common genes and DNA. The V and J calls reflect TCRdb's pipeline rather than the authors' work. The sample table lists around 1.1 million distinct CDR3 sequences, about two fifths of them with a count of one. Roughly 11% of the sample comes from the top ten.

Its CDR3 holds 15 amino acids, cysteine through phenylalanine. The entry retains the CDR3 DNA only, 45 bases that are in frame from base 1. CDR1 and CDR2 are read off the germline V gene as SGDLS and YYNGEE. V loses 4 bases at its end and J loses 4 bases; junction bases beyond the gene matches: 9. This clonotype has at least ten counts. It has no known antigen specificity. It has no much larger one-base neighbor in the sample; base qualities were not kept. The research as a whole found: The 13-signature model separated ophthalmopathy from stable hyperthyroidism with 85% to 90% sensitivity and around 81% specificity in cross-validation, and 80%/75% in the test set. Most expanded thyroid clonotypes with frequency above 0.001 were also detected in blood, suggesting blood repertoires may reflect the thyroid immune response. In validation, the model predicted ophthalmopathy progression with nearly 71% sensitivity and 72% to 80% specificity; approximately 12 predicted patients were CT-confirmed with GO in a median of approximately 6.2 months. Sample size was not statistically predetermined, and group allocation was not concealed from the investigators.

The rearrangement joined TRBV9 to TRBJ1-2; 8 junctional bases match TRBD1. Sequencing was done on a sample of peripheral blood or thyroid tissue (not recorded which). This clonotype was sampled from an adult man with Graves' hyperthyroidism. The DNA sequence reads TGTGCCAGCAGCAGTGGACAGGGTCTTCCCTATGGCTACACCTTC. This translates into CASSSGQGLPYGYTF.